The clone carrying this T cell receptor (beta chain) was picked up many times. Germline CDR1 and CDR2: SGHDT and YYEEEE. The CDR3 totals 15 residues. V lost 2 bases, J lost 1 base, and 9 bases lay in between. TCRdb passed the 5' RACE reads through MiXCR, listing each CDR3 protein once. The sample has around 340,000 distinct CDR3 sequences; 15% to 20% are singletons. This sample is drawn from a study of T-cell memory formation after mild COVID-19. The chain combines TRBV5-6 with TRBJ2-2, with D hard to call. This TCR derives from a man younger than 35 who had mild COVID-19 (a few samples of this study predate the infection). Cell type and time point are not known. Sequenced: PBMCs or a T cell subset sorted from them (not recorded which). DNA of the CDR3: TGTGCCAGCAGCTTAGTGGGTCGGAACACCGGGGAGCTGTTTTTT. Residues: CASSLVGRNTGELFF. The variable domain in full, with the rest retrieved from reference TRBV5-6 and TRBJ2-2, is DAGVTQSPTHLIKTRGQQVTLRCSPKSGHDTVSWYQQALGQGPQFIFQYYEEEERQRGNFPDRFSGHQFPNYSSELNVNALLLGDSALYLCASSLVGRNTGELFFGEGSRLTVL.